This T cell receptor (beta chain) originates from a study of human T cells and chemical hapten exposure. Study-level information: Patch tests containing 0.01% DPC, applied to the upper back, were read at 6 days.

The CDR3 sequence is 14 residues long. The V gene lost 3 bases and the J gene lost 5 bases, with 10 bases spanning the gap. Germline lookup yields CDR1 MNHEY and CDR2 SVGAGI. TCRdb re-called the RACE reads through MiXCR, storing one row per CDR3 protein. The sample contains around 56,000 distinct CDR3 sequences, over 9% of which appear only once. The sample holds a few counts of this clonotype. Its matching antigen is unknown. The sample's time point: pre-sensitization, week 0. Treatment here: therapeutic diphenylcyclopropenone sensitization with weekly scalp DPC. Study-wide results and limits: TCRs above 1 in 1000 frequency stayed constant with DPC sensitization.

This sequence joins TRBV6-5 and TRBJ2-2; tentative D call: TRBD2 (5 bases). The clonotype originates from a man in his forties or fifties with alopecia areata. Some clones in this sample may be carry-over from other donors' samples. The specimen comprised whole blood, sampled in connection with sensitization to the hapten diphenylcyclopropenone (DPC). This CDR3 is CASSYLGSTGELFF. As DNA, the CDR3 is TGTGCCAGCAGTTATTTGGGGAGTACCGGGGAGCTGTTTTTT.